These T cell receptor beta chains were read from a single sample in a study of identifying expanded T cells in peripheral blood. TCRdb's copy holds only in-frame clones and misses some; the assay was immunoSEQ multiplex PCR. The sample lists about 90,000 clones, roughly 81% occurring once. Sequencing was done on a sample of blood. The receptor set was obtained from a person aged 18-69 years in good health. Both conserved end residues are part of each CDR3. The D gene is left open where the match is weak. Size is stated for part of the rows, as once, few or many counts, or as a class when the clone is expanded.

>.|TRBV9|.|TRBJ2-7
TGTGCCAGCAGCGTAGACGTCGGGTACGAGCAGTACTTC
CASSVDVGYEQYF
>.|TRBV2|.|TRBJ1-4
TGTGCCAGCAGAGCAGGGCTTAATGAAAAACTGTTTTTT
CASRAGLNEKLFF
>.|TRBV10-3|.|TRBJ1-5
TGTGCCATCAGTGCAGAGCTCAATCAGCCCCAGCATTTT
CAISAELNQPQHF
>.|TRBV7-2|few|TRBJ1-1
TGTGCCAGCAGCTTAACAGGGCGGATGAACACTGAAGCTTTCTTT
CASSLTGRMNTEAFF
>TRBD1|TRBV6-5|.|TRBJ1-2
TGTGCCAGCAGCCGGACAGGTTCGGGAGGCTACACCTTC
CASSRTGSGGYTF
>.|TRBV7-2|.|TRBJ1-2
TGTGCCAGCAGCGAAGCTCGGACGTTATATGGCTACACCTTC
CASSEARTLYGYTF
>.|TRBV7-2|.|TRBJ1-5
TGTGCCAGCAGCTTAGGGGGGTTTCGCCAGCCCCAGCATTTT
CASSLGGFRQPQHF
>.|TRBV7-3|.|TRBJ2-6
TGTGCCAGCAGCCCCACAGGACCCGTGGCCAACGTCCTGACTTTC
CASSPTGPVANVLTF
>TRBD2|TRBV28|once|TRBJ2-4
TGTGCCACCATCGGGAGGCCTAACATTCAGTACTTC
CATIGRPNIQYF
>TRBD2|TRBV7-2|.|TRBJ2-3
TGTGCCAGCAGAATAGCGGGGGGAGGCACAGATACGCAGTATTTT
CASRIAGGGTDTQYF
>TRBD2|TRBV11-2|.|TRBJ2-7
TGTGCCAGCAGCACGCTTCGCGGGGGGGCCTACGAGCAGTACTTC
CASSTLRGGAYEQYF
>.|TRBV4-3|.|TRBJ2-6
TGCGCCAGCAGCCACTCCTCTGGGGCCAACGTCCTGACTTTC
CASSHSSGANVLTF
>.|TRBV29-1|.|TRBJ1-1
TGCAGCGTTGAACTGGTCAGGGGCGACACTGAAGCTTTCTTT
CSVELVRGDTEAFF
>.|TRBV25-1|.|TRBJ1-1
TGTGCCAGCAGTGCCGGGTTCACTGAAGCTTTCTTT
CASSAGFTEAFF
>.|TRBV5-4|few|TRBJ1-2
TGTGCCAGCAGCTCCTACGGAGCTAACTATGGCTACACCTTC
CASSSYGANYGYTF
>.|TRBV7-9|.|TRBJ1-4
TGTGCCAGCAGCTTATCCGGGTGGAGTGAAAAACTGTTTTTT
CASSLSGWSEKLFF
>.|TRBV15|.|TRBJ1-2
TGTGCCACCTCTGTAGGGTGGAACTATGGCTACACCTTC
CATSVGWNYGYTF
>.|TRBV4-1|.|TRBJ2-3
TGCGCCAGCAGCCAAGAGGCGGCGGGCACGCAGTATTTT
CASSQEAAGTQYF
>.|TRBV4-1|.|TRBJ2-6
TGCGCCAGCAGAGGGGCGGGGGCTCTCTCTGGGGCCAACGTCCTGACTTTC
CASRGAGALSGANVLTF
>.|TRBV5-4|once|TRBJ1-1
TGTGCCAGCAGCTTCCGGGTAGGCTCAAACACTGAAGCTTTCTTT
CASSFRVGSNTEAFF
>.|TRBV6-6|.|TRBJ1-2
TGTGCCAGCAGTTACTCAAGGGGAGGCAGTGGCTACACCTTC
CASSYSRGGSGYTF
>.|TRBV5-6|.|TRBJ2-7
TGTGCCAGCAGCTACCTCCGGGAGTCCTACGAGCAGTACTTC
CASSYLRESYEQYF
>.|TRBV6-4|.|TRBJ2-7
TGTGCCAGCAGTGAACAACTCAGGACCTACGAGCAGTACTTC
CASSEQLRTYEQYF
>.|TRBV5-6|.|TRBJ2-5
TGTGCCAGCAGCTTGAGCGCCAGGCAAGAGACCCAGTACTTC
CASSLSARQETQYF
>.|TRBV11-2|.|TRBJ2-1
TGTGCCAGCAGCTTTGTTCAGCAAAACAATGAGCAGTTCTTC
CASSFVQQNNEQFF
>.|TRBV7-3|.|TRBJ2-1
TGTGCCAGCAGCTTAATGGCAGGGGATAATGAGCAGTTCTTC
CASSLMAGDNEQFF
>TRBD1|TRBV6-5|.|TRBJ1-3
TGTGCCAGCAGTCAAGGGGGCGCGGGTGGAAACACCATATATTTT
CASSQGGAGGNTIYF
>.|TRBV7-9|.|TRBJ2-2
TGTGCCAGCATAAGTGACCCCCCGAACACCGGGGAGCTGTTTTTT
CASISDPPNTGELFF
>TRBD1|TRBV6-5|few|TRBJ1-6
TGTGCCAGCAGGCCGGGACAGGGATATTCACCCCTCCACTTT
CASRPGQGYSPLHF
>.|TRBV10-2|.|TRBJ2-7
TGCGCCAGCAGTGAGGGGGGGGGCTTCTACGAGCAGTACTTC
CASSEGGGFYEQYF
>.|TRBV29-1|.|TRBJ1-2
TGCAGCGTTGGGTTTGTTGGGGACTACACCTTC
CSVGFVGDYTF
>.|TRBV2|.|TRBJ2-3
TGTGCCAGCAGTGAAGCGCTTGGGGCGGGAGATACGCAGTATTTT
CASSEALGAGDTQYF
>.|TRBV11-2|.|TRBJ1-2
TGTGCCAGCAGCTTTCCTTCAGGGGAGGGAGGCTACACCTTC
CASSFPSGEGGYTF
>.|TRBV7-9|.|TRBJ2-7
TGTGCCAGCAGCTTAGGAAGGGACCCCTACGAGCAGTACTTC
CASSLGRDPYEQYF
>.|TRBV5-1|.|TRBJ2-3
TGCGCCAGCAGCGTCAGGGGCCCAGATACGCAGTATTTT
CASSVRGPDTQYF
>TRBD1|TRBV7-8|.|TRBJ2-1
TGTGCCAGCAGCTTAGGGGGACAGCGGAATGAGCAGTTCTTC
CASSLGGQRNEQFF
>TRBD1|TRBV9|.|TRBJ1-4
TGTGCCAGCAGCGCCCTTTCGACAGGGTTGCGGGAAAAACTGTTTTTT
CASSALSTGLREKLFF
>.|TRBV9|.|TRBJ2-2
TGTGCCAGCAGCGTTCTCCCCCTCTCGAACACCGGGGAGCTGTTTTTT
CASSVLPLSNTGELFF
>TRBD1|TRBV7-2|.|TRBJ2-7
TGTGCCAGCAGCCTCGGACAGGAGGTATGCTTC
CASSLGQEVCF
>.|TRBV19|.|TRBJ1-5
TGTGCCAGTAGTATGTTTGGGCTAGGGACACTCAATCAGCCCCAGCATTTT
CASSMFGLGTLNQPQHF
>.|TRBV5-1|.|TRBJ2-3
TGCGCCAGCACTCTGACAATGGGGGGCCAGACAGATACGCAGTATTTT
CASTLTMGGQTDTQYF
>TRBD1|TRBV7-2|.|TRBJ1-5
TGTGCCAGCAGTACCAGGGGGGGGAATCAGCCCCAGCATTTT
CASSTRGGNQPQHF
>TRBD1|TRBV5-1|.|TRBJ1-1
TGCGCCAGCAACTGGGGACAGGGGGAGAACACTGAAGCTTTCTTT
CASNWGQGENTEAFF
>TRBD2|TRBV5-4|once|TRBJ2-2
TGTGCCAGCAGAACGGGGGGACCGAACACCGGGGAGCTGTTTTTT
CASRTGGPNTGELFF
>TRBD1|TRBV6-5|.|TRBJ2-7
TGTGCCAGCAGAGACAGGGGAGAGTACGAGCAGTACTTC
CASRDRGEYEQYF
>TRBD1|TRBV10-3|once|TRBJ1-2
TGTGCCATCAGTGCCCCGCAGGGGGTGTATGGCTACACCTTC
CAISAPQGVYGYTF
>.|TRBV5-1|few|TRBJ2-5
TGCGCCAGCAGCTTGCCGGGGAGGGGGCAAGAGACCCAGTACTTC
CASSLPGRGQETQYF
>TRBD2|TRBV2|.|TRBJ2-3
TGTGCTACTCAACCCTCAACAGCGGGGAATACGCAGTATTTT
CATQPSTAGNTQYF
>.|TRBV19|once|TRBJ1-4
TGTGCCAGTAGTATGAACCCGGGACTTCATAATGAAAAACTGTTTTTT
CASSMNPGLHNEKLFF
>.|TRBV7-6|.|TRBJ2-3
TGTGCCAGCAGCTTAGCTGCCTACACAGATACGCAGTATTTT
CASSLAAYTDTQYF
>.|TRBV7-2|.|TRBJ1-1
TGTGCCAGCAGCTTACATTTGAACACTGAAGCTTTCTTT
CASSLHLNTEAFF